This T cell receptor beta chain was identified in a study of cytomegalovirus exposure and HLA in healthy donors. Study details: The Caucasian-associated ancestry cluster contained around four fifths of the approximately 420 genotyped donors.

Worth noting for this clone: Its antigen remains unknown.

PCR was performed using 60 Vbeta and 13 Jbeta primers. TCRdb keeps only in-frame clones here, not all; method: immunoSEQ multiplex PCR. The data hold some 100,000 clones, with roughly two thirds observed a single time. Germline CDR1 and CDR2: LGHNA and YNFKEQ. The V end lost 1 base, the J end lost 6 bases, and 14 bases lay between the germline ends. This CDR3 comprises 15 residues. Study results and limitations: Many donors shared some public TCRs, even though most TCR sequences were rare.

While unrecorded immune exposures were likely, the donors were nominally healthy when sampled. Sequenced input: PBMCs. The chain joins TRBV4-2 to TRBJ2-3, with D perhaps matching TRBD1 (5 bases). This receptor was obtained from a man aged 35-49 years in good health and CMV-seronegative. The CDR3 DNA follows: TGTGCCAGCAGCCAAGGAGAACTGGGGCGGGATACGCAGTATTTT. This encodes CASSQGELGRDTQYF.